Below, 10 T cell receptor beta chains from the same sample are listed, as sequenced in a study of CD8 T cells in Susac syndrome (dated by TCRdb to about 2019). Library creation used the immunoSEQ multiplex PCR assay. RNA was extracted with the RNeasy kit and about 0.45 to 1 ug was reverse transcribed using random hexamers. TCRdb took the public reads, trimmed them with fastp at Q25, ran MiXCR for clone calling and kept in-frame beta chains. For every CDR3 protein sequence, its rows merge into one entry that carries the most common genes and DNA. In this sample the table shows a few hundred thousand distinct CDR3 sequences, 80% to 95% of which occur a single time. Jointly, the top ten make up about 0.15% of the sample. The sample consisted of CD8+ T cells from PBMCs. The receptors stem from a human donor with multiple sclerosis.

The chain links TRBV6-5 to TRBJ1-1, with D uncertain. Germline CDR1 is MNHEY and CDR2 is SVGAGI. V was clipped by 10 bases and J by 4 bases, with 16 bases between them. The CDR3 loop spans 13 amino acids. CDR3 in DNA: TGTGCCACCTCACGAGGACTGACCACTGAAGCTTTCTTT. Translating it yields CATSRGLTTEAFF.

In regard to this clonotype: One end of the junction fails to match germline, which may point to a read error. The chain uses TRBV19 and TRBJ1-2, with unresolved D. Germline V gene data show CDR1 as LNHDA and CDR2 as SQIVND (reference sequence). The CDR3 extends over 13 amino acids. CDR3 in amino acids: CASSIAGRFGPNF. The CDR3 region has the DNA TGTGCCAGTAGTATAGCTGGCAGGTTTGGACCCAACTTC.

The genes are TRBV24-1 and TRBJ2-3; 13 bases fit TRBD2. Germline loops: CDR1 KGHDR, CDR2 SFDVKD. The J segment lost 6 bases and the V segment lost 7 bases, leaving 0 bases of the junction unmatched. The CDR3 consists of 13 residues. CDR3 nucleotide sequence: TGTGCCACCAGGACTAGCGGGGGGGATACGCAGTATTTT. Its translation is CATRTSGGDTQYF.

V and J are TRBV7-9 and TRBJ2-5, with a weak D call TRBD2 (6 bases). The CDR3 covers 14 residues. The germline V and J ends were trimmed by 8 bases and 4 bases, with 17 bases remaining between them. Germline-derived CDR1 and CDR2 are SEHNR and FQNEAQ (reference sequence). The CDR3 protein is CASGNQEGGETQYF. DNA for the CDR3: TGTGCCAGCGGAAACCAGGAGGGTGGAGAGACCCAGTACTTC.

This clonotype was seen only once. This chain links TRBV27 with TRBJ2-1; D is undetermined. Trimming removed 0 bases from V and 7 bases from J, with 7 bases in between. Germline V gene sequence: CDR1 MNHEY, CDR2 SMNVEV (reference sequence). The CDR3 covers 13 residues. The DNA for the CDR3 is TGTGCCAGCAGTTTATCGGTGGTGAATGAGCAGTTCTTC. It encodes CASSLSVVNEQFF.

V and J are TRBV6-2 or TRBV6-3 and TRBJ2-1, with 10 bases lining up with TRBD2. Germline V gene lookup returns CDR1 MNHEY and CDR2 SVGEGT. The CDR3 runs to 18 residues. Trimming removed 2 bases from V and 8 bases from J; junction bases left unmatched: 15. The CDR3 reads CASSYPDPIAGGTDEQFF. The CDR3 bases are TGTGCCAGCAGTTACCCCGACCCAATAGCGGGAGGCACGGATGAGCAGTTCTTC.

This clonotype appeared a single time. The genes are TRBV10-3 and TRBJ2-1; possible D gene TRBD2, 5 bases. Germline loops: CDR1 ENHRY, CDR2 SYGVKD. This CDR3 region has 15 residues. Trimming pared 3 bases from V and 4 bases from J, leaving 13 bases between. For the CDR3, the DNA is TGTGCCATCAGTGATTCCCGGGGAGTTTACAATGAGCAGTTCTTC. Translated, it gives CAISDSRGVYNEQFF.

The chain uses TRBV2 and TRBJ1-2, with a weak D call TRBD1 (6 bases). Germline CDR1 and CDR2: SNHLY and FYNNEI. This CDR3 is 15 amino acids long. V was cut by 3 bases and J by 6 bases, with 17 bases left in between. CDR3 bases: TGTGCCAGCAGTGACTTTAAAGGGGGGGGCGATGGCTACACCTTC. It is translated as CASSDFKGGGDGYTF.

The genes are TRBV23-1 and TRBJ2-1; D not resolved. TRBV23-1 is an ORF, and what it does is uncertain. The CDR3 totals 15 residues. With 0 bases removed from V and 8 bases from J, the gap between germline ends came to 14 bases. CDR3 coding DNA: TGCGCCAGCAGTCAATCTCGTGCTAGTCGACATGAGCAGTTCTTC. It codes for CASSQSRASRHEQFF.

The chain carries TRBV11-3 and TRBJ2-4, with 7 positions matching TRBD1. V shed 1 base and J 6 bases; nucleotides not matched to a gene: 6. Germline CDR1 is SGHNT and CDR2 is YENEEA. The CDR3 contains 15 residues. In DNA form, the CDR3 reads TGTGCCAGCAGCTTAGCACAGGGGTTCGGAAACATTCAGTACTTC. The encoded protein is CASSLAQGFGNIQYF.